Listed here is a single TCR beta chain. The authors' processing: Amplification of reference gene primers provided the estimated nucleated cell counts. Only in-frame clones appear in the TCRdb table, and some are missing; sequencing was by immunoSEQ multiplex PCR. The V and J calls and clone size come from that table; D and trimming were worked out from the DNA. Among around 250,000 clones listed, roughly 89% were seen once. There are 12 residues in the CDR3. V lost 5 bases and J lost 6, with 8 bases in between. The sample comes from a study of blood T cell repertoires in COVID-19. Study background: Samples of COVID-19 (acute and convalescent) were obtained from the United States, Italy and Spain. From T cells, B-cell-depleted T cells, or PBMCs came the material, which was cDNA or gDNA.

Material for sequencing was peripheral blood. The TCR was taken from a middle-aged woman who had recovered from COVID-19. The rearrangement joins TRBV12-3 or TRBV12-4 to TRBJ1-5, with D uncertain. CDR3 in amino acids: CASSSRGQPQHF. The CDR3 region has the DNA TGTGCCAGCAGTAGTCGCGGTCAGCCCCAGCATTTT.